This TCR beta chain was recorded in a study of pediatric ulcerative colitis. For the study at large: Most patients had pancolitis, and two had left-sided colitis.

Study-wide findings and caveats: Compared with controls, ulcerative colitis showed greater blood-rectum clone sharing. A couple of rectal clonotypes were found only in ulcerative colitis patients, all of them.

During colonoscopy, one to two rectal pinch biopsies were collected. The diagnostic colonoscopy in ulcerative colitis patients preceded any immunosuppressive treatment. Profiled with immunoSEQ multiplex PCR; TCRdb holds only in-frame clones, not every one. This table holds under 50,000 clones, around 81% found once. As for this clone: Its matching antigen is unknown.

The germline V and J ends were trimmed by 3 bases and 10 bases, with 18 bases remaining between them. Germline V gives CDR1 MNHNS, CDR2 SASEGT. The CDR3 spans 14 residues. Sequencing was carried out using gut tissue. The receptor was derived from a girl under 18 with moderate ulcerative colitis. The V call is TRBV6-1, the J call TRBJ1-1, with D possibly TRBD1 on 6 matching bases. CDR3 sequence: CASSEWGRGGVAFF. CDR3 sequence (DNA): TGTGCCAGCAGTGAGTGGGGCAGGGGCGGCGTAGCTTTCTTT.